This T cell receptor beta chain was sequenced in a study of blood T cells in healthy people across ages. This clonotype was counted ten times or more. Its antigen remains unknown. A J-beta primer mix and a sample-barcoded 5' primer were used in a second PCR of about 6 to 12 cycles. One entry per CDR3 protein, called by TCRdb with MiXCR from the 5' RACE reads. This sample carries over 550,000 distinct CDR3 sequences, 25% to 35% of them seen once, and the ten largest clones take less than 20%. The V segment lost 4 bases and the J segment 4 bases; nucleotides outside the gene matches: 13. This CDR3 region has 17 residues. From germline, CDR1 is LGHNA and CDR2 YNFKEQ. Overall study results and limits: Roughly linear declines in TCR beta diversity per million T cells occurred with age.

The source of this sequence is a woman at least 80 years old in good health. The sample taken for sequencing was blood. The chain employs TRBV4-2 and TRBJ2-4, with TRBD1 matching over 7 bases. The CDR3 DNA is TGTGCCAGCAGCCGAGAAGGGGGCCCTGGGGGTAAAAACATTCAGTACTTC. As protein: CASSREGGPGGKNIQYF.